These 22 T cell receptor beta chains were sequenced from one sample in a study of blood T cell repertoires in COVID-19. Only in-frame clones appear in the TCRdb table, and some are missing; sequencing was by immunoSEQ multiplex PCR. Of 65,000 or so clones listed, roughly 80% are singletons. The specimen sequenced was peripheral blood. These receptors originate from a woman aged 45-59 years with active or convalescent COVID-19.

The chain uses TRBV7-2 and TRBJ2-7; 7 bases are shared with TRBD2. Trimming cost V 6 bases and J 3 bases; bases outside gene matches: 8. This CDR3 contains 14 residues. Germline V gives CDR1 SGHTA, CDR2 FQGNSA. For the CDR3, the DNA is TGTGCCAGCAGGGACCCAGGCGGGAGCTACGAGCAGTACTTC. Translating gives CASRDPGGSYEQYF.

The chain links TRBV2 to TRBJ1-3; D gene uncertain. This CDR3 spans 13 amino acids. Trimming pared 9 bases from V and 11 bases from J, leaving 20 bases between. The germline V gene encodes CDR1 SNHLY and CDR2 FYNNEI. CDR3 residues: CASGKEEPRPIYF. CDR3 DNA sequence: TGTGCCAGTGGGAAGGAGGAGCCTAGGCCCATATATTTT.

As to this clone: Other DNA sequences in this sample translate to the same CDR3. The genes are TRBV9 and TRBJ1-2; 7 bases agree with TRBD1. Germline CDR1 and CDR2: SGDLS and YYNGEE. The CDR3 has 13 residues. Trimming removed 0 bases from V and 4 bases from J; junction bases left unmatched: 0. CDR3 DNA sequence: TGTGCCAGCAGCGTAGCAGGGGGCTATGGCTACACCTTC. Translation: CASSVAGGYGYTF.

This chain links TRBV2 with TRBJ2-7; tentative D call: TRBD2 (6 bases). V lost 6 bases to trimming and J lost 0 bases, with 12 bases between them. The CDR3 has 14 residues. The germline V gene encodes CDR1 SNHLY and CDR2 FYNNEI. The CDR3 loop reads CASRAGRSSYEQYF. As DNA, the CDR3 is TGTGCCAGCAGAGCGGGTAGAAGCTCCTACGAGCAGTACTTC.

This clone has only a few counts. The chain is built from TRBV11-2 and TRBJ2-5; D possibly corresponds to TRBD2 (5 bases). The germline V gene encodes CDR1 SGHAT and CDR2 FQNNGV. The CDR3 consists of 14 residues. Trimming removed 2 bases from V and 0 bases from J, with 7 bases in between. CDR3 bases: TGTGCCAGCAGCTTAAGCGGTAACCAAGAGACCCAGTACTTC. Protein sequence: CASSLSGNQETQYF.

Many counts were recorded for this clone. The chain recombines TRBV6-1 with TRBJ1-1, with 8 nucleotides matching TRBD1. The germline gives CDR1 MNHNS, CDR2 SASEGT. The CDR3 length is 16 residues. V was clipped by 4 bases and J by 6 bases; unmatched bases: 13. The CDR3 loop reads CASSAATDRGQAEAFF. The CDR3 DNA reads as TGTGCCAGCAGTGCCGCTACCGACAGGGGCCAAGCTGAAGCTTTCTTT.

This chain's CDR3 is CASSLGRFYEQYF. CDR3 nucleotides: TGTGCCAGCAGTTTAGGCAGATTCTACGAGCAGTACTTC. The V gene is TRBV28, the J gene TRBJ2-7; D remains ambiguous. The CDR3 spans 13 residues. Trimming shortened V by 2 bases and J by 3 bases, and 8 bases separated the two germline ends. Germline-derived CDR1 and CDR2 are MDHEN and SYDVKM.

The chain is built from TRBV7-9 and TRBJ1-2; D remains unclear. This CDR3 is built from 11 residues. CDR1 SEHNR and CDR2 FQNEAQ come from the germline V gene (reference sequence). Trimming removed 11 bases from V and 8 bases from J, with 15 bases in between. The CDR3 reads CAGTEGLGYTF. Here the CDR3 DNA reads TGTGCCGGCACTGAGGGCTTGGGCTACACCTTC. Supplemented by reference TRBV7-9 and TRBJ1-2, the full variable domain reads DTGVSQNPRHKITKRGQNVTFRCDPISEHNRLYWYRQTLGQGPEFLTYFQNEAQLEKSRLLSDRFSAERPKGSFSTLEIQRTEQGDSAMYLCAGTEGLGYTFGSGTRLTVV.

V gene TRBV18 combines with J gene TRBJ1-2, with D unclear. The CDR3 is 12 amino acids. V was clipped by 3 bases and J by 5 bases, with 7 bases between them. The V gene's germline CDR1 is KGHSH and CDR2 LQKENI. CDR3 nucleotide sequence: TGTGCCAGCTCACCTCGTTCTTATGGCTACACCTTC. It encodes CASSPRSYGYTF.

The chain links TRBV7-9 to TRBJ1-2; maybe TRBD1 (6 bases). Germline V gene data show CDR1 as SEHNR and CDR2 as FQNEAQ (reference sequence). V was shortened by 3 bases and J by 4 bases, with 9 bases between the two germline ends. There are 13 residues in the CDR3. CDR3 DNA sequence: TGTGCCAGCAGCTTCACAGGGATCTATGGCTACACCTTC. The encoded protein is CASSFTGIYGYTF.

This clone was counted between two and nine times. The V call is TRBV20-1, the J call TRBJ2-7; no clear D. Trimming took 1 base from V and 9 from J, leaving 10 bases between them. This CDR3 region has 11 residues. Germline lookup yields CDR1 DFQATT and CDR2 SNEGSKA (reference sequence). CDR3 in DNA: TGCAGTGCTAGAGTCGGTATTGCGCAGTACTTC. Its translation is CSARVGIAQYF.

This chain links TRBV12-3 or TRBV12-4 with TRBJ1-3, with D hard to call. The CDR3 consists of 13 residues. The V end was cut by 3 bases, the J end by 5 bases, with 8 bases between. The CDR3 DNA is TGTGCCAGCAGTTTCCGTTCTCGAAACACCATATATTTT. It yields the protein CASSFRSRNTIYF.

The chain is built from TRBV24-1 and TRBJ1-2; TRBD1 might be the D (5 bases). CDR3 length: 14 residues. The V end was cut by 7 bases, the J end by 3 bases, with 14 bases between. Per the germline V gene, CDR1 is KGHDR and CDR2 is SFDVKD. Here the CDR3 reads CATRGGAADYGYTF. CDR3 bases: TGTGCCACCAGGGGGGGTGCCGCGGACTATGGCTACACCTTC.

The chain combines TRBV19 with TRBJ2-3, with a possible D match to TRBD2 (7 bases). Germline values: CDR1 LNHDA, CDR2 SQIVND (reference sequence). The CDR3 extends over 14 amino acids. Trimming removed 6 bases from V and 6 bases from J, with 16 bases in between. CDR3 in amino acids: CASRGGQSRDTQYF. In DNA, the CDR3 is TGTGCCAGTAGGGGGGGGCAGTCCAGGGATACGCAGTATTTT.

This sequence joins TRBV7-3 and TRBJ2-3, with TRBD2 matching over 9 bases. Germline loops: CDR1 SGHTA, CDR2 FQGTGA. The trim removed 5 bases at V and 5 bases at J, leaving 8 bases unmatched. The CDR3 is 15 amino acids. The CDR3 loop is CASSNIAGAGDTQYF. Written as DNA, the CDR3 is TGTGCCAGCAGCAATATAGCGGGAGCAGGAGATACGCAGTATTTT.

This chain uses TRBV7-8 with TRBJ1-4; D unclear. Germline CDR1 and CDR2: SGHVS and FQNEAQ. This CDR3 comprises 15 residues. Trimming left V 4 bases short and J 7 bases short, with 16 bases between. The CDR3 bases are TGTGCCAGCAGCTACGGGAGGACGGAACTTGAAAAACTGTTTTTT. Protein product: CASSYGRTELEKLFF.

Ten or more counts support this clone. The rearrangement links TRBV10-3 to TRBJ2-7; TRBD2 aligns across 9 bases. Germline CDR1 is ENHRY and CDR2 is SYGVKD. This CDR3 is built from 14 residues. J was trimmed by 4 bases and V by 4 bases; bases with no gene match: 5. CDR3 DNA sequence: TGTGCCATCAGTGGCGGGAGGGCCGGGTACGAGCAGTACTTC. It codes for CAISGGRAGYEQYF.

V usage is TRBV10-1 and J usage is TRBJ2-3; D is perhaps TRBD1 (5 bases). Germline values: CDR1 WNHNN, CDR2 SYGVQD (reference sequence). Trimming pared 0 bases from V and 6 bases from J, leaving 10 bases between. This CDR3 region has 14 residues. The CDR3 DNA reads as TGCGCCAGCAGTGAGTCCCTTGGGGCGGATACGCAGTATTTT. As protein: CASSESLGADTQYF.

V and J are TRBV24-1 and TRBJ2-1; 9 nucleotides align to TRBD1. In germline, CDR1 is KGHDR, CDR2 SFDVKD. The CDR3 runs to 18 residues. V lost 3 bases to trimming and J lost 6 bases; unmatched junction nucleotides: 14. CDR3 bases: TGTGCCACCAGTGATCCCTCGGACAGGGGCCGCCGGGTCAATGAGCAGTTCTTC. Translating gives CATSDPSDRGRRVNEQFF.

This chain uses TRBV27 with TRBJ2-2; 10 positions match TRBD2. CDR3 length: 17 residues. The V and J ends lost 2 bases and 7 bases, in that order; junction bases with no gene match: 10. Per the germline V gene, CDR1 is MNHEY and CDR2 is SMNVEV (reference sequence). The CDR3 DNA reads TGTGCCAGCAGTTTACGGAGTGCTAGCGGGAGTAACGGGGAGCTGTTTTTT. Translation: CASSLRSASGSNGELFF.

The chain uses TRBV6-6 and TRBJ2-7; D not resolved. The V end lost 6 bases, the J end lost 7 bases, and 16 bases lay between the germline ends. The CDR3 is made up of 13 amino acids. Germline V gene sequence: CDR1 MNHNY, CDR2 SVGAGI (reference sequence). The CDR3 sequence: CASSHQREREQYF. CDR3 bases: TGTGCCAGCAGCCACCAACGCGAGAGAGAGCAGTACTTC.

This sequence joins TRBV4-3 and TRBJ1-1; D possibly corresponds to TRBD1 (5 bases). With 8 bases removed from V and 3 bases from J, the gap between germline ends came to 13 bases. CDR3 size: 13 residues. CDR1 and CDR2 from the germline V gene are LGHNA and YSLEER. This chain's CDR3 is CASRSGAYTEAFF. CDR3 DNA sequence: TGCGCCAGCCGCAGCGGGGCTTACACTGAAGCTTTCTTT.